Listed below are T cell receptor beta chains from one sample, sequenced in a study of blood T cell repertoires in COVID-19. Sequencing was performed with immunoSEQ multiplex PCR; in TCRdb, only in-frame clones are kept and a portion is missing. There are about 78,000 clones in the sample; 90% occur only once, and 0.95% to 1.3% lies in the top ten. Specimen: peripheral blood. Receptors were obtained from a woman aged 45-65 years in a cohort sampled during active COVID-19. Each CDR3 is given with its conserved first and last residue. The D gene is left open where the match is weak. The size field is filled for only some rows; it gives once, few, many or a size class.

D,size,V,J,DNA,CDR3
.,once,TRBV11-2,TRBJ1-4,TGTGCCAGCAGCTTAGCAGGATTCCACGAAAAACTGTTTTTT,CASSLAGFHEKLFF
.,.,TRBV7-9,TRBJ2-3,TGTGCCAGCAGCTTAGTACTAGCTGGAGCCACAGATACGCAGTATTTT,CASSLVLAGATDTQYF
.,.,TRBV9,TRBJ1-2,TGTGCCAGCAGCGTAGAGGGGGGGGCCCTAAAACGGAAGGGCTACACCTTC,CASSVEGGALKRKGYTF
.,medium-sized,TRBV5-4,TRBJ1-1,TGTGCCAGCAGCTCGCTACAGGGTCACGCTGAAGCTTTCTTT,CASSSLQGHAEAFF
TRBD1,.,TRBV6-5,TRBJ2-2,TGTGCCAGCGGGGGGACAGGGAACACCGGGGAGCTGTTTTTT,CASGGTGNTGELFF
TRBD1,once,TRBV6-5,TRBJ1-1,TGTGCCAGCAGACCTGGACAGGGTGGAGGCACTGAAGCTTTCTTT,CASRPGQGGGTEAFF
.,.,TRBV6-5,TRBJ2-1,TGTGCCAGCAGCTCGTCCGGGGGTGAGCAGTTCTTC,CASSSSGGEQFF
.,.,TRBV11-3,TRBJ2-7,TGTGCCAGCAGCCCCGCGGGCGTTCCCTACGAGCAGTACTTC,CASSPAGVPYEQYF
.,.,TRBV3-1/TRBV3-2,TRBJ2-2,TGTGCCAGCACCACTAGGACGAACACCGGGGAGCTGTTTTTT,CASTTRTNTGELFF
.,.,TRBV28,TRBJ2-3,TGTGCCAGCCGGCAAGGGGCCCGACAGTATTTT,CASRQGARQYF
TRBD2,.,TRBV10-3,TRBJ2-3,TGTGCCATCAGTCCGACTAGCGGGAGGGGGGGAGATACGCAGTATTTT,CAISPTSGRGGDTQYF
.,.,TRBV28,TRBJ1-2,TGTGCCAGCAGTTTGGGTGGCGGCGGGGATGGCTACACCTTC,CASSLGGGGDGYTF
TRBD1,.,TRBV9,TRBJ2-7,TGTGCCAGCAGGACGACAGGGGACGAATTAGGGCAGTACTTC,CASRTTGDELGQYF
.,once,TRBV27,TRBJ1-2,TGTGCCAGCAGTTTTCGGCGGGGGGGCGGGGGCGCGAGGGAAGGCTACACCTTC,CASSFRRGGGGAREGYTF
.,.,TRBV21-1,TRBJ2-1,TGTGCCAGCGGGACAGTTCATGAGCAGTTCTTC,CASGTVHEQFF
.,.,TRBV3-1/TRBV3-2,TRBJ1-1,TGTGCCAGCAGCCAACGGACTTACAGTGAAGCTTTCTTT,CASSQRTYSEAFF
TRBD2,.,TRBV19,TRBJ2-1,TGTGCCAGTAAGACTAGCGGGACAACGAATGAGCAGTTCTTC,CASKTSGTTNEQFF
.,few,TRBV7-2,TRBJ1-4,TGTGCCAGCAGCTTCTGGAGTGAAAAACTGTTTTTT,CASSFWSEKLFF
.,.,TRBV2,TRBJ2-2,TGTGCCAGCAGGGGCGGGACAGCGAACACCGGGGAGCTGTTTTTT,CASRGGTANTGELFF
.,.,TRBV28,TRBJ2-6,TGTGCCAGCAGTTATCAGATCGGGGGTTTGACTGGGGCCAACGTCCTGACTTTC,CASSYQIGGLTGANVLTF
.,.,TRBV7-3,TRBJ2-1,TGTGCCAGCAGCTTACGGGGGGCCTCCTACAATGAGCAGTTCTTC,CASSLRGASYNEQFF
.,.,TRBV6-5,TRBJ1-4,TGTGCCAGCAGTACTGGGCAAATTAATGAAAAACTGTTTTTT,CASSTGQINEKLFF
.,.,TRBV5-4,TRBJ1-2,TGTGCCAGCAGCTTGAAGGGAGGTCATGGCTACACCTTC,CASSLKGGHGYTF
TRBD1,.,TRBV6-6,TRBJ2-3,TGTGCCAGCAGTTACGTCAGACAGGGGGGCACAGATACGCAGTATTTT,CASSYVRQGGTDTQYF
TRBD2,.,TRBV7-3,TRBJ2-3,TGTGCCAGCAGCTTAGGAGGGACTAGCGGCAGCACAGATACGCAGTATTTT,CASSLGGTSGSTDTQYF
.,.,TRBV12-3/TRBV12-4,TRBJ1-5,TGTGCCAGCAGTTTAAACGGGCCCCAGCATTTT,CASSLNGPQHF
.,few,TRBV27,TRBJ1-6,TGTGCCAGCGGCCAGGGTCGGGATAATTCACCCCTCCACTTT,CASGQGRDNSPLHF
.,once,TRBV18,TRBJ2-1,TGTGCCAGCTCACCACCGATAGATTATGAGCAGTTCTTC,CASSPPIDYEQFF
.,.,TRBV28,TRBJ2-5,TGTGCCAGCAGGGGCGGGTACAAGCAAGAGACCCAGTACTTC,CASRGGYKQETQYF
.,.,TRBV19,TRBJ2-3,TGTGCCAGTTTTGACTCGCGTCTCACAGATACGCAGTATTTT,CASFDSRLTDTQYF
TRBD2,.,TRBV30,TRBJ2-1,TGTGCCTGGAGTGTTGGGACTAGCGAGACCTACAATGAGCAGTTCTTC,CAWSVGTSETYNEQFF
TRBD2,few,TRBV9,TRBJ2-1,TGTGCCAGCAGCGTAGACAGCGGGGAAACCTACAATGAGCAGTTCTTC,CASSVDSGETYNEQFF
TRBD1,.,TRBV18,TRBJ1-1,TGTGCCAGCTCTCCTCTCCTAACAGGGGGCGGAGGGGTCACTGAAGCTTTCTTT,CASSPLLTGGGGVTEAFF
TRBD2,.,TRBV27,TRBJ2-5,TGTGCCAGCGGGAATAGCGGGAGGGGTGGGACCCAGTACTTC,CASGNSGRGGTQYF
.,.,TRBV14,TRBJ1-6,TGTGCCAGCAGCCCATCCGAAGGGGTGCATTCACCCCTCCACTTT,CASSPSEGVHSPLHF
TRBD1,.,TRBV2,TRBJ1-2,TGTGCCAGCAGTGGACAGGGGGCTAGATATGGCTACACCTTC,CASSGQGARYGYTF
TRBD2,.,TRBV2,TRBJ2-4,TGTGCCAGCAGTGAATATTTCGGACTAGCGGTTAGTAACATTCAGTACTTC,CASSEYFGLAVSNIQYF
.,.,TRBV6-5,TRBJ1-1,TGTGCCAGCATTCTAGACAGGCAAGGGACTGAAGCTTTCTTT,CASILDRQGTEAFF
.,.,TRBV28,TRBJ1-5,TGTGCCAGCAGCGACGGGGTTTATCAGCCCCAGCATTTT,CASSDGVYQPQHF
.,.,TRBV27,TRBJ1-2,TGTGCCAGCAGTCTAGGGGGTATCGACTATGGCTACACCTTC,CASSLGGIDYGYTF
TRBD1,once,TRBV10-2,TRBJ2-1,TGCGCCAGCAGTGGGACAGGGGGCTACAATGAGCAGTTCTTC,CASSGTGGYNEQFF
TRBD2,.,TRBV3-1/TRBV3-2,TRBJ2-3,TGTGCCAGCAGCCCGACTAGCGGAAGTGGGTCAGATACGCAGTATTTT,CASSPTSGSGSDTQYF
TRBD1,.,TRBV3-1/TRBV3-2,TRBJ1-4,TGTGCCAGCAGCCCTACTACAGGGGTATTGGGTGAAAAACTGTTTTTT,CASSPTTGVLGEKLFF
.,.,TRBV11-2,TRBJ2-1,TGTGCCAGCAGCTTAAGGGGGAGAGGGGATGAGCAGTTCTTC,CASSLRGRGDEQFF
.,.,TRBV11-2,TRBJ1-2,TGTGCCAGCAGCCCACAGGGATCGAACTATGGCTACACCTTC,CASSPQGSNYGYTF
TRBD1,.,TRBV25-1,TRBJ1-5,TGTGCCAGCAGTTCAGGGACAGGTGTTAGCAATCAGCCCCAGCATTTT,CASSSGTGVSNQPQHF